This is a list of T cell receptor beta chains from one sample in a study of neurological immune-mediated disorders. TCRdb re-called the 5' RACE reads through MiXCR, storing one row per CDR3 protein. The table records about 21,000 distinct CDR3 sequences, approximately 6.2% of them present only once. The sample comprised CD8+ T cells from blood. All receptors derive from a man between 18 and 35 years old in good health. CDR3s include the opening cysteine and the closing phenylalanine or tryptophan. The order of the fields is J gene, clone size, D gene, CDR3 length, V gene, CDR3 DNA, CDR3 protein. A D gene is named only where the DNA matches it firmly. Size is stated for part of the rows, as once, few or many counts, or as a class when the clone is expanded.

J gene: TRBJ2-6
clone size: many
D gene: -
CDR3 length: 16
V gene: TRBV5-5
CDR3 DNA: TGTGCCAGCAGCTGGACAGCAGAAACTGGGGCCAACGTCCTGACTTTC
CDR3 protein: CASSWTAETGANVLTF

J gene: TRBJ1-2
clone size: many
D gene: -
CDR3 length: 12
V gene: TRBV5-1
CDR3 DNA: TGCGCCAGCAGCTGGGGGGGTACTGGCTACACCTTC
CDR3 protein: CASSWGGTGYTF

J gene: TRBJ2-1
clone size: many
D gene: -
CDR3 length: 13
V gene: TRBV27
CDR3 DNA: TGTGCCAGCAGTGTTGCGATGGAGGGGGAGCAGTTCTTC
CDR3 protein: CASSVAMEGEQFF

J gene: TRBJ2-3
clone size: many
D gene: -
CDR3 length: 15
V gene: TRBV7-9
CDR3 DNA: TGTGCCAGCAGCTCCTTAGGGGGGTCCGCAGATACGCAGTATTTT
CDR3 protein: CASSSLGGSADTQYF

J gene: TRBJ1-1
clone size: many
D gene: -
CDR3 length: 14
V gene: TRBV5-1
CDR3 DNA: TGCGCCAGCAGCCTACTCTATGGACCGACTGAAGCTTTCTTT
CDR3 protein: CASSLLYGPTEAFF

J gene: TRBJ1-1
clone size: many
D gene: -
CDR3 length: 15
V gene: TRBV4-1
CDR3 DNA: TGCGCCAGCAGCCAGGGGTTCGGGGGGAACACTGAAGCTTTCTTT
CDR3 protein: CASSQGFGGNTEAFF

J gene: TRBJ2-7
clone size: many
D gene: -
CDR3 length: 15
V gene: TRBV20-1
CDR3 DNA: TGCAGTGCTAGAGATCGGGCGGGGGCCGACTACGAGCAGTACTTC
CDR3 protein: CSARDRAGADYEQYF

J gene: TRBJ2-7
clone size: many
D gene: TRBD1
CDR3 length: 15
V gene: TRBV4-2
CDR3 DNA: TGTGCCAGCAGTCCTATGGGACAGGGACTCTACGAGCAGTACTTC
CDR3 protein: CASSPMGQGLYEQYF

J gene: TRBJ2-7
clone size: many
D gene: -
CDR3 length: 13
V gene: TRBV4-1
CDR3 DNA: TGCGCCAGCAGCCAAGGTAGTTCCTACGAGCAGTACTTC
CDR3 protein: CASSQGSSYEQYF

J gene: TRBJ1-5
clone size: many
D gene: -
CDR3 length: 13
V gene: TRBV10-2
CDR3 DNA: TGCGCCAGCAGTGCAGGAGGGGGTCAGCCCCAGCATTTT
CDR3 protein: CASSAGGGQPQHF

J gene: TRBJ2-6
clone size: -
D gene: -
CDR3 length: 20
V gene: TRBV11-2
CDR3 DNA: TGTGCCAGCAGCTTTCACCCCGGCTTCGCAGTGTTCTCTGGGGCCAACGTCCTGACTTTC
CDR3 protein: CASSFHPGFAVFSGANVLTF

J gene: TRBJ1-1
clone size: many
D gene: -
CDR3 length: 15
V gene: TRBV3-1
CDR3 DNA: TGTGCCAGCAGCCAAGGGGGCTGGATGAACACTGAAGCTTTCTTT
CDR3 protein: CASSQGGWMNTEAFF

J gene: TRBJ2-3
clone size: many
D gene: -
CDR3 length: 14
V gene: TRBV27
CDR3 DNA: TGTGCCAGCTGGAACGGTGGGCACACAGATACGCAGTATTTT
CDR3 protein: CASWNGGHTDTQYF

J gene: TRBJ2-4
clone size: many
D gene: -
CDR3 length: 16
V gene: TRBV5-1
CDR3 DNA: TGCGCCAGCAGCTTGGAACATGGGACGGTTAAAAACATTCAGTACTTC
CDR3 protein: CASSLEHGTVKNIQYF

J gene: TRBJ1-4
clone size: many
D gene: TRBD1
CDR3 length: 14
V gene: TRBV7-9
CDR3 DNA: TGTGCCAGCAGGGGAACAGGGGACGAGGAAAAACTGTTTTTT
CDR3 protein: CASRGTGDEEKLFF

J gene: TRBJ1-3
clone size: many
D gene: TRBD1
CDR3 length: 18
V gene: TRBV27
CDR3 DNA: TGTGCCAGCAGTCCGACAGGGGGCCACGAATTTCCTGGAAACACCATATATTTT
CDR3 protein: CASSPTGGHEFPGNTIYF

J gene: TRBJ1-5
clone size: many
D gene: -
CDR3 length: 15
V gene: TRBV9
CDR3 DNA: TGTGCCAGCAGCTCCCACGGGGGGGACGGTCAGCCCCAGCATTTT
CDR3 protein: CASSSHGGDGQPQHF

J gene: TRBJ1-5
clone size: many
D gene: -
CDR3 length: 13
V gene: TRBV9
CDR3 DNA: TGTGCCAGCGGGGAGGATGGCAATCAGCCCCAGCATTTT
CDR3 protein: CASGEDGNQPQHF

J gene: TRBJ2-7
clone size: many
D gene: -
CDR3 length: 15
V gene: TRBV18
CDR3 DNA: TGTGCCAGCTCACCTACAGGGACGAGCTCCTACGAGCAGTACTTC
CDR3 protein: CASSPTGTSSYEQYF

J gene: TRBJ1-2
clone size: few
D gene: -
CDR3 length: 16
V gene: TRBV7-9
CDR3 DNA: TGTGCCAGCAGCTCGGGGGGGGCACTGGCCGTCTATGGCTACACCTTC
CDR3 protein: CASSSGGALAVYGYTF

J gene: TRBJ2-1
clone size: medium-sized
D gene: TRBD2
CDR3 length: 20
V gene: TRBV12-3/TRBV12-4
CDR3 DNA: TGTGCCAGCAGCTACCCCGGAACTAGCGGGGGTCACACAGGGTATGGTGAGCAGTTCTTC
CDR3 protein: CASSYPGTSGGHTGYGEQFF

J gene: TRBJ2-7
clone size: many
D gene: TRBD2
CDR3 length: 17
V gene: TRBV7-2
CDR3 DNA: TGTGCCAGCAGCTTATGGGCTAGCGGCGGCCGGACCTACGAGCAGTACTTC
CDR3 protein: CASSLWASGGRTYEQYF

J gene: TRBJ2-7
clone size: -
D gene: -
CDR3 length: 13
V gene: TRBV19
CDR3 DNA: TGTGCCAGTAGTGCGGAAGGGGCCTACGAGCAGTACTTC
CDR3 protein: CASSAEGAYEQYF

J gene: TRBJ2-5
clone size: many
D gene: -
CDR3 length: 14
V gene: TRBV14
CDR3 DNA: TGTGCCAGCAGCCCAGGAGCGGCGAAGGAGACCCAGTACTTC
CDR3 protein: CASSPGAAKETQYF

J gene: TRBJ1-1
clone size: many
D gene: TRBD1
CDR3 length: 12
V gene: TRBV11-2
CDR3 DNA: TGTGCCAGCAGGCCCGGGACAGGGGAAGCTTTCTTT
CDR3 protein: CASRPGTGEAFF

J gene: TRBJ1-1
clone size: many
D gene: -
CDR3 length: 11
V gene: TRBV7-2
CDR3 DNA: TGTGCCAGCAGCAGCAACACTGAAGCTTTCTTT
CDR3 protein: CASSSNTEAFF

J gene: TRBJ2-7
clone size: many
D gene: TRBD1
CDR3 length: 16
V gene: TRBV27
CDR3 DNA: TGTGCCAGCAGTTTTGGACAGGGCCTCTCCTCCTACGAGCAGTACTTC
CDR3 protein: CASSFGQGLSSYEQYF

J gene: TRBJ2-7
clone size: many
D gene: TRBD1
CDR3 length: 16
V gene: TRBV5-1
CDR3 DNA: TGCGCCAGCAGCTTGGTGACCGGGACAGGGTTTTACGAGCAGTACTTC
CDR3 protein: CASSLVTGTGFYEQYF

J gene: TRBJ2-4
clone size: many
D gene: TRBD2
CDR3 length: 17
V gene: TRBV3-1
CDR3 DNA: TGTGCCAGCAGTCGTCCCGAACGTAGCGGGGCCAAAAACATTCAGTACTTC
CDR3 protein: CASSRPERSGAKNIQYF

J gene: TRBJ2-6
clone size: many
D gene: -
CDR3 length: 14
V gene: TRBV2
CDR3 DNA: TGTGCCAGCTTAGCCGGTTCTGGGGCCAACGTCCTGACTTTC
CDR3 protein: CASLAGSGANVLTF

J gene: TRBJ2-1
clone size: many
D gene: TRBD2
CDR3 length: 15
V gene: TRBV7-7
CDR3 DNA: TGTGCTAGCAGCTTAGGCGGGGGGGGGAACAATGAGCAGTTCTTC
CDR3 protein: CASSLGGGGNNEQFF

J gene: TRBJ1-1
clone size: many
D gene: TRBD1
CDR3 length: 17
V gene: TRBV7-9
CDR3 DNA: TGTGCCAGCAGCTCCGGACAGGGGTCGTATATGAACACTGAAGCTTTCTTT
CDR3 protein: CASSSGQGSYMNTEAFF

J gene: TRBJ1-1
clone size: many
D gene: -
CDR3 length: 11
V gene: TRBV29-1
CDR3 DNA: TGCAGCGTCCTGTCTAACACTGAAGCTTTCTTT
CDR3 protein: CSVLSNTEAFF

J gene: TRBJ2-6
clone size: -
D gene: TRBD1
CDR3 length: 14
V gene: TRBV5-5
CDR3 DNA: TGTGCCAGCAGCCCGGGACAGGGGGCCAACGTCCTGACTTTC
CDR3 protein: CASSPGQGANVLTF